This T cell receptor beta chain originates from a study of cytotoxic CD8 clonotypes in ibrutinib-treated CLL (dated by TCRdb to about 2021). Regarding the complete study: The cohort was composed of under 12 relapsed/refractory and around 15 treatment-naive patients; IGHV unmutated status was identified in some 17 patients. Partial responses were observed in roughly 24 patients and complete responses in 2; after a median follow-up of roughly 62 months, remission was maintained in 15 or so patients and progression was observed in roughly 12. Response samples were obtained after a median of 12 months of treatment, with a range of roughly 6 to 40 months. An average of 255,043 productive templates and roughly 94,000 productive rearrangements was obtained per sample. Of the 80 to 95 participants in the trial, about 26 had longitudinal samples available. Cryopreserved peripheral blood mononuclear cells were collected before treatment, at response, and at either disease progression or sustained remission. All remission and progressive disease samples were collected while patients were still receiving ibrutinib.

To note about this clone: Its antigen is not yet known. Nothing much larger sits one base from this clone, and base qualities are not available.

What the study reported, not specific to this receptor: Sampling times were not matched between sustained-remission and progressing patients, and lymph node repertoires were not studied. Public clonotypes were rare and either shrank or stayed stable during treatment, and the rise in clonality at ibrutinib response reflected expansion of private clonotypes. Clonality rose at ibrutinib response, remained stable during sustained remission, and dropped back toward baseline at progression. At baseline, clonality was higher than in age-matched healthy donors and showed a strong correlation with circulating CD8+ T-cell counts.

The CDR3 numbers 16 residues from cysteine through phenylalanine. Only the CDR3 DNA is retained, 48 bases long and in frame from the first base. CDR1 and CDR2, per the germline V gene, are SGHTA and FQGNSA. V lost 0 bases and J lost 2 bases, and the count of bases not matched to a germline gene is 5. The goal of deep resolution MiSeq sequencing was a depth between 1 in 1 million and 1 in 200,000 T cells, and coverage averaged 10x per clonotype. TCR beta libraries were generated with the immunoSEQ hsTCRB Kit. The authors processed their data as follows. ImmunoSEQ Data Assistant and ImmunoSEQ Analyzer were used for data analysis, and V, D and J genes were assigned according to IMGT definitions. Clonality, which ranges from 0 to 1, was calculated by subtracting the normalized Shannon entropy of productive rearrangement frequencies from one. Only overrepresented clonotypes making up at least 0.05% of each patient's repertoire were included in the public clonotype analysis. Approximately 12 age-matched healthy donor repertoires from immuneACCESS were used as controls for clonality. Entries here come from immuneACCESS through TCRdb and include only in-frame sequences with V and J called. Some clones fail to appear in such tables; in the studies checked, an unresolved V gene covers under half of the shortfall, and the cause of the remainder is unknown. The DNA was the basis for D and trimming; V, J and clone size are from that table. The sample table records 110,000 to 150,000 clones; approximately 80% of these occur just once. The ten largest make up 4.5% to 6% of the sample.

The time point label for this specimen denotes: roughly 23 months on ibrutinib. For TCR beta library preparation, about 2 micrograms of genomic DNA was extracted from cryopreserved PBMCs. Longitudinal blood samples from CLL patients on ibrutinib monotherapy were analyzed using high-throughput TCR beta sequencing. The patients were enrolled in a single-center, open-label phase 2 trial of ibrutinib monotherapy. The source was PBMCs, collected after 24 months of ibrutinib treatment. The sequence was obtained from a human donor with chronic lymphocytic leukemia. In this chain, TRBV7-2 is recombined with TRBJ2-3; TRBD2 agrees with 7 junctional bases. In nucleotide form, the sequence is TGTGCCAGCAGCTTAGCGGGGCGGGGGACCACAGATACGCAGTATTTT. It is translated as CASSLAGRGTTDTQYF.